This T cell receptor (beta chain) was captured by sequencing in a study of blood T cells in healthy people across ages. The study drew donors from healthy Caucasian individuals in Russia aged 6 to 90. Broader study findings: When one million T cells were used, diversity estimates were thought to be underestimates. Diversity was higher, and naive CD4+ cells more numerous, in long-lived donors than in aged donors.

This CDR3 contains 15 residues. J lost 2 bases, V lost 6 bases, and 6 bases had no gene match. Germline loops: CDR1 SNHLY, CDR2 FYNNEI. Together with a sample-barcoded 5' primer, a J-beta primer mix was included in a second PCR lasting about 7 to 12 cycles. TCRdb recomputed calls from the 5' RACE reads with MiXCR, one row per CDR3 protein. The sample records hundreds of thousands of distinct CDR3 sequences, roughly three fifths being singletons. About this clonotype itself: Its antigen is currently unknown.

The chain recombines TRBV2 with TRBJ2-3; 9 bases line up with TRBD1. Sequenced material: blood. The TCR was taken from a man in his forties or fifties in good health. The CDR3 spells CASSKDRGYTDTQYF. In DNA form, the CDR3 reads TGTGCCAGCAGCAAGGACAGGGGATACACAGATACGCAGTATTTT.